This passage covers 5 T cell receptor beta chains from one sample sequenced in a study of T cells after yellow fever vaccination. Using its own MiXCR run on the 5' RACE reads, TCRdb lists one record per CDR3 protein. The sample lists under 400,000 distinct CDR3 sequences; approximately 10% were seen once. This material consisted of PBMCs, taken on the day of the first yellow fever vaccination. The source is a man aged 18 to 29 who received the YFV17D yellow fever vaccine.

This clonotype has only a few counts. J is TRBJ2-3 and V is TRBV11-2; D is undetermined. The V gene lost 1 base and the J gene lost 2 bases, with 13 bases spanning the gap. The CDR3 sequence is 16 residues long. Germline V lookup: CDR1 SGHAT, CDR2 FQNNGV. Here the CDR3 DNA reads TGTGCCAGCAGCTTAGGTGGTAGCTCCTACACAGATACGCAGTATTTT. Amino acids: CASSLGGSSYTDTQYF.

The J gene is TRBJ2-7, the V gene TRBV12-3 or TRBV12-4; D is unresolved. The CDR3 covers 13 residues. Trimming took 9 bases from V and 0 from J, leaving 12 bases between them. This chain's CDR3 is CASKNPSSYEQYF. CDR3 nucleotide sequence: TGTGCCAGTAAAAACCCGAGCTCCTACGAGCAGTACTTC.

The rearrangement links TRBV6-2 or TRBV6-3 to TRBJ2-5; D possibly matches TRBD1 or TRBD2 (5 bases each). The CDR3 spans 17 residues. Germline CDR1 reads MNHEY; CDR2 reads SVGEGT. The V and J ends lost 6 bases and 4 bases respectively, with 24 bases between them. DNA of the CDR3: TGTGCCAGCAGCCGAGGATTCGGGGACGTCCGCAGAGAGACCCAGTACTTC. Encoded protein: CASSRGFGDVRRETQYF.

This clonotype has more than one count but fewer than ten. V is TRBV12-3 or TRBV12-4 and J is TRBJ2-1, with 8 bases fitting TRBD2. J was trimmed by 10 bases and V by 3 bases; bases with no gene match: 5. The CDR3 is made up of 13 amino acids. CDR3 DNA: TGTGCCAGCAGTTTCTCCCAGCGGGGGGAGCAGTTCTTC. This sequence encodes CASSFSQRGEQFF.

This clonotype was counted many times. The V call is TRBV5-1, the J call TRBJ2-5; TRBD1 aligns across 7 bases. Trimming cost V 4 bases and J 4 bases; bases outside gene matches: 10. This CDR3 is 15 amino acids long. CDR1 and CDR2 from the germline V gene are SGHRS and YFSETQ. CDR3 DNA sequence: TGCGCCAGCAGCGCCTCTGGACAGGTGGGAGAGACCCAGTACTTC. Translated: CASSASGQVGETQYF.